What follows are 20 T cell receptor beta chains derived from one specimen sequenced in a study of blood T cell repertoires in COVID-19. TCRdb's table, derived via immunoSEQ multiplex PCR, lists solely in-frame clones and lacks some. The profile covers approximately 160,000 clones, with 80% to 85% appearing a single time and approximately 7.7% taken by the ten largest. Sequenced: PBMCs or T cells enriched from blood (not recorded which). The receptors here all came from a woman between 50 and 59 years old who had recovered from COVID-19.

The chain links TRBV6-5 to TRBJ1-6; the match to TRBD1 covers 8 bases. The CDR3 runs to 15 residues. The J segment lost 7 bases and the V segment lost 6 bases, leaving 8 bases of the junction unmatched. CDR1 is MNHEY, CDR2 SVGAGI, per germline. The CDR3 reads CASRGQDTLNSPLHF. CDR3 nucleotides: TGTGCCAGCAGGGGACAGGATACCTTAAATTCACCCCTCCACTTT.

The V call is TRBV4-3, the J call TRBJ2-7, with a possible D match to TRBD1 (5 bases). Trimming took off 3 bases at V and 5 bases at J, with 11 bases between the two ends. CDR1 is LGHNA, CDR2 YSLEER, per germline. The CDR3 consists of 13 residues. CDR3 coding DNA: TGCGCCAGCAGCCAGACAGTTGTCCACGAGCAGTACTTC. Translating it yields CASSQTVVHEQYF.

The J gene is TRBJ1-1, the V gene TRBV16; D is uncertain. The CDR3 loop spans 16 amino acids. Deletions cut 0 bases from V and 2 bases from J, with 13 bases between. Germline values: CDR1 KGHSY, CDR2 FQNENV. The CDR3 loop reads CASSQSWQRFNTEAFF. CDR3 bases: TGTGCCAGCAGCCAATCATGGCAGAGGTTCAACACTGAAGCTTTCTTT.

This rearrangement joins TRBV11-2 to TRBJ1-1, with D unresolved. The V and J ends lost 5 bases and 1 base respectively, with 8 bases between them. The germline V gene has CDR1 SGHAT and CDR2 FQNNGV. The CDR3 has 13 residues. The CDR3: CASSRQENTEAFF. DNA of the CDR3: TGTGCCAGCAGCCGACAAGAGAACACTGAAGCTTTCTTT. Complete variable domain (other parts from reference TRBV11-2 and TRBJ1-1): EAGVAQSPRYKIIEKRQSVAFWCNPISGHATLYWYQQILGQGPKLLIQFQNNGVVDDSQLPKDRFSAERLKGVDSTLKIQPAKLEDSAVYLCASSRQENTEAFFGQGTRLTVV.

V gene TRBV18 combines with J gene TRBJ1-4; D is uncertain. In germline, CDR1 is KGHSH, CDR2 LQKENI. The CDR3 runs 13 residues. V shed 6 bases and J shed 3 bases, with 8 bases lying between them. The CDR3 bases are TGTGCCAGCTCCACAAGTCCTAATGAAAAACTGTTTTTT. This codes for CASSTSPNEKLFF.

This chain joins TRBV13 and TRBJ2-1, with a possible D match to TRBD1 (6 bases). The CDR3 runs to 15 residues. The germline V and J ends were trimmed by 5 bases and 7 bases, with 18 bases remaining between them. Germline CDR1 reads PRHDT; CDR2 reads FYEKMQ (reference sequence). CDR3 amino acids: CASSLPGRGKNEQFF. The CDR3 region has the DNA TGTGCCAGCAGCCTCCCAGGCAGGGGTAAAAATGAGCAGTTCTTC.

The chain employs TRBV10-3 and TRBJ2-7, with 10 bases aligning to TRBD1. Germline loops: CDR1 ENHRY, CDR2 SYGVKD. The CDR3 loop spans 15 amino acids. The ends lost 6 bases at V and 7 bases at J; junction bases unmatched: 12. The CDR3 DNA reads TGTGCCATCAGCCAGGGACAGGGGCCGATAATGGAGCAGTACTTC. This codes for CAISQGQGPIMEQYF.

This chain uses TRBV6-2 or TRBV6-3 with TRBJ2-5; D perhaps matches TRBD2 (5 bases). V was trimmed by 6 bases and J by 3 bases, leaving 17 bases between them. CDR1 and CDR2 (germline): MNHEY, SVGEGT. This CDR3 is 15 amino acids long. The CDR3 reads CASSQQVFGEETQYF. The CDR3 coding sequence is TGTGCCAGCAGCCAGCAGGTTTTCGGGGAAGAGACCCAGTACTTC.

This chain uses TRBV6-6 with TRBJ1-5; TRBD1 agrees at 8 bases. Germline assignment: CDR1 MNHNY and CDR2 SVGAGI (reference sequence). V lost 5 bases and J lost 1; bases outside the gene matches: 19. The CDR3 length is 20 residues. CDR3 sequence: CASSPLGQALTTGSNQPQHF. In DNA form, the CDR3 reads TGTGCCAGCAGTCCATTGGGACAGGCCCTCACCACGGGAAGCAATCAGCCCCAGCATTTT.

The V and J genes are TRBV2 and TRBJ1-4; a weak D match, TRBD1 (5 bases). The CDR3 contains 13 residues. CDR1 SNHLY and CDR2 FYNNEI come from the germline V gene. Trimming removed 5 bases at V and 8 bases at J, with 12 bases between. The CDR3 DNA follows: TGTGCCAGCAGTTATATGGGGGGAGAAAAACTGTTTTTT. Its translation: CASSYMGGEKLFF. The full variable domain, with the rest looked up from reference TRBV2 and TRBJ1-4, is EPEVTQTPSHQVTQMGQEVILRCVPISNHLYFYWYRQILGQKVEFLVSFYNNEISEKSEIFDDQFSVERPDGSNFTLKIRSTKLEDSAMYFCASSYMGGEKLFFGSGTQLSVL.

The chain recombines TRBV9 with TRBJ2-2; 7 bases align to TRBD1. The CDR3 loop spans 15 amino acids. The trim removed 2 bases at V and 0 bases at J, leaving 1 base unmatched. Germline V lookup: CDR1 SGDLS, CDR2 YYNGEE. CDR3 in DNA: TGTGCCAGCAGCGTTACAGGGGCGAACACCGGGGAGCTGTTTTTT. Amino acid sequence: CASSVTGANTGELFF. Drawing the rest from reference TRBV9 and TRBJ2-2, the complete variable domain is DSGVTQTPKHLITATGQRVTLRCSPRSGDLSVYWYQQSLDQGLQFLIQYYNGEERAKGNILERFSAQQFPDLHSELNLSSLELGDSALYFCASSVTGANTGELFFGEGSRLTVL.

This chain links TRBV10-3 with TRBJ2-1, with D possibly matching TRBD1 (5 bases). The V end was cut by 0 bases, the J end by 2 bases, with 11 bases between. The CDR3 extends over 16 amino acids. Germline V gives CDR1 ENHRY, CDR2 SYGVKD. CDR3 DNA: TGTGCCATCAGTGAGTCGGCAGGGCGAGCCTACAATGAGCAGTTCTTC. It translates to CAISESAGRAYNEQFF.

V is TRBV7-3 and J is TRBJ2-1, with TRBD2 as a possible D gene (6 bases). The germline gives CDR1 SGHTA, CDR2 FQGTGA. The CDR3 is 15 residues long. V was clipped by 2 bases and J by 7 bases, with 15 bases between them. The CDR3 DNA is TGTGCCAGCAGCTTATCTAGCGAGAGTGCGAATGAGCAGTTCTTC. Translation: CASSLSSESANEQFF.

This sequence joins TRBV4-3 and TRBJ1-1; TRBD1 aligns across 7 bases. V shed 4 bases and J 6 bases; nucleotides not matched to a gene: 11. Germline V CDR1 and CDR2: LGHNA, YSLEER. This CDR3 region has 15 residues. CDR3 sequence reads: CASSRASRGYPEAFF. The CDR3 DNA sequence: TGCGCCAGCAGCCGAGCGTCCAGGGGGTACCCTGAAGCTTTCTTT.

The rearrangement links TRBV10-3 to TRBJ1-2; a possible D gene is TRBD1 (5 bases). The CDR3 consists of 14 residues. V lost 4 bases and J lost 7, with 16 bases in between. The germline CDR1 and CDR2 sequences are ENHRY and SYGVKD. The CDR3 loop reads CAISGTGGAGGYTF. In DNA, the CDR3 is TGTGCCATCAGTGGCACGGGGGGAGCAGGTGGCTACACCTTC.

The CDR3 loop reads CASGPAGTSGGGETQYF. The CDR3 DNA sequence: TGTGCTAGTGGCCCCGCCGGGACTAGCGGGGGAGGTGAGACCCAGTACTTC. V is TRBV12-5 and J is TRBJ2-5, with 14 bases fitting TRBD2. The CDR3 covers 17 residues. Trimming removed 6 bases from V and 5 bases from J; junction bases left unmatched: 11. Germline CDR1 is LGHNT and CDR2 is FRNRAP.

The chain links TRBV19 to TRBJ2-2; TRBD2 matches 11 bases. This CDR3 region has 15 residues. Trimming removed 5 bases from V and 7 bases from J; junction bases left unmatched: 6. Germline V gene lookup returns CDR1 LNHDA and CDR2 SQIVND (reference sequence). The CDR3 DNA reads as TGTGCCAGTAGTGTCGGGACTAGCGGCCGCGGGGAGCTGTTTTTT. Translation gives CASSVGTSGRGELFF.

The chain joins TRBV15 to TRBJ2-5, with 8 positions matching TRBD2. Germline V gives CDR1 LNHNV, CDR2 YYDKDF (reference sequence). V gave up 5 bases and J gave up 5 bases; unmatched junction bases: 4. The CDR3 is made up of 13 amino acids. CDR3 DNA sequence: TGTGCCACCAGCTTGGGACTAGGGGAGACCCAGTACTTC. Amino acids: CATSLGLGETQYF.

The J gene is TRBJ2-7, the V gene TRBV18; D is uncertain. CDR3 size: 11 residues. Trimming removed 3 bases at V and 4 bases at J, with 4 bases between. Germline loops: CDR1 KGHSH, CDR2 LQKENI. CDR3 bases: TGTGCCAGCTCACCCGGGTACGAGCAGTACTTC. It translates to CASSPGYEQYF.

This chain connects TRBV19 to TRBJ2-1; TRBD2 aligns across 12 bases. Germline V gene lookup returns CDR1 LNHDA and CDR2 SQIVND (reference sequence). J lost 6 bases, V lost 5 bases, and 14 bases had no gene match. This CDR3 has 18 amino acids. The CDR3 reads CASSSRPSTSGSGNEQFF. CDR3 sequence (DNA): TGTGCCAGTAGTTCTCGCCCCTCGACTAGCGGGAGTGGCAATGAGCAGTTCTTC.